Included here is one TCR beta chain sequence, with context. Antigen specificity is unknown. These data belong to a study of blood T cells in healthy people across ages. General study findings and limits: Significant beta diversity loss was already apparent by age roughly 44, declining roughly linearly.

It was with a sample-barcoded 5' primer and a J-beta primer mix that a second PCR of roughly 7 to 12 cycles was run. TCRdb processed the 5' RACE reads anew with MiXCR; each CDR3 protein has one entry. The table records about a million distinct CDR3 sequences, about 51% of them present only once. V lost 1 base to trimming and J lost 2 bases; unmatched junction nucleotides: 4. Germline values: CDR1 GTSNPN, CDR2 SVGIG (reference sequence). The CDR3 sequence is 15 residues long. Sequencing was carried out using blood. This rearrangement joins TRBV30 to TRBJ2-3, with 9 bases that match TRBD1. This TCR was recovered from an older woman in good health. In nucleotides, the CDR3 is TGTGCCTGGAGTGGGGACAGGGATCACACAGATACGCAGTATTTT. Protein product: CAWSGDRDHTDTQYF.